The next 10 T cell receptor beta chains were all read from a single sample in a study of T cell changes during pregnancy in multiple sclerosis. Profiling relied on immunoSEQ multiplex PCR, and the TCRdb table lists in-frame clones only, not all of them. The sample consists of 35,000 to 50,000 clones, more than 85% of them appearing once. This specimen was CD4+ T cells from peripheral blood mononuclear cells, taken after pregnancy. Receptors were obtained from a female donor in good health, enrolled as a control in a pregnancy study.

This chain links TRBV30 with TRBJ2-7; D not certain. CDR3 length equals 10 residues. Germline CDR1 reads GTSNPN; CDR2 reads SVGIG (reference sequence). Trimming took off 2 bases at V and 12 bases at J, with 11 bases between the two ends. CDR3 nucleotide sequence: TGTGCCTGGAGTCCCCCAGGCCCGTACTTC. It specifies CAWSPPGPYF.

This clone has more than one count but fewer than ten. The chain employs TRBV6-1 and TRBJ2-7; 11 bases map to TRBD2. V lost 2 bases and J lost 0; bases outside the gene matches: 0. The germline CDR1 and CDR2 sequences are MNHNS and SASEGT. This CDR3 has 15 amino acids. The DNA of the CDR3 is TGTGCCAGCAGTGAACTAGCGGGGGGCTCCTACGAGCAGTACTTC. Translated, it gives CASSELAGGSYEQYF.

This chain joins TRBV5-8 and TRBJ2-5; 7 nucleotides line up with TRBD1. The germline V gene has CDR1 SGHTS and CDR2 YDEGEE. The ends lost 0 bases at V and 5 bases at J; junction bases unmatched: 10. This CDR3 has 16 residues. Here the CDR3 DNA reads TGTGCCAGCAGCTTGGCCATCGCCCCCAGGGGGGAGACCCAGTACTTC. Translation gives CASSLAIAPRGETQYF.

The chain joins TRBV29-1 to TRBJ2-1; TRBD2 matches 11 bases. The CDR3 runs 13 residues. V trimming: 7 bases; J trimming: 7 bases; junction bases outside the gene matches: 6. The germline V gene has CDR1 SQVTM and CDR2 ANQGSEA. The CDR3 loop is CSANSGRGNEQFF. In DNA form, the CDR3 reads TGCAGCGCTAATAGCGGGAGGGGGAATGAGCAGTTCTTC.

The chain recombines TRBV6-1 with TRBJ1-1, with 10 bases matching TRBD1. The germline V gene encodes CDR1 MNHNS and CDR2 SASEGT. The CDR3 extends over 14 amino acids. V was pared by 5 bases and J by 8 bases, with 8 bases of the junction left unmatched. DNA of the CDR3: TGTGCCAGCAGTTGGGACAGGGGTCTACTGGAAGCTTTCTTT. This codes for CASSWDRGLLEAFF.

This clone was recorded once. The gene calls are TRBV4-2 and TRBJ2-5, with 8 bases matching TRBD1. Losses at the gene ends were 2 bases for V and 3 bases for J; bases not matched to a gene: 8. This CDR3 is built from 16 residues. Germline CDR1 LGHNA, CDR2 YNFKEQ. The CDR3 is CASSQSSAGGEETQYF. In DNA, the CDR3 is TGTGCCAGCAGCCAATCATCAGCAGGGGGCGAAGAGACCCAGTACTTC.

The chain is built from TRBV15 and TRBJ1-5; no reliable D call. The V gene lost 0 bases and the J gene lost 7 bases, with 10 bases spanning the gap. The CDR3 sequence is 14 residues long. The germline CDR1 and CDR2 sequences are LNHNV and YYDKDF (reference sequence). CDR3 nucleotide sequence: TGTGCCACCAGCAGAGATCAGGCCGCCCAGCCCCAGCATTTT. Its translation is CATSRDQAAQPQHF.

This clone came up once. The rearrangement uses TRBV9 and TRBJ2-6; 10 bases are a match to TRBD2. This CDR3 is 17 amino acids long. V shed 4 bases, J shed 2 bases, and the junction held 6 bases outside the gene matches. The germline V gene has CDR1 SGDLS and CDR2 YYNGEE. CDR3: CASSKSGRATGANVLTF. CDR3 in DNA: TGTGCCAGCAGCAAGAGCGGGAGGGCCACTGGGGCCAACGTCCTGACTTTC.

The chain links TRBV6-5 to TRBJ2-3; TRBD2 aligns across 8 bases. The ends lost 4 bases at V and 1 base at J; junction bases unmatched: 4. The CDR3 covers 15 residues. The V gene's germline CDR1 is MNHEY and CDR2 SVGAGI. As DNA, the CDR3 is TGTGCCAGCAGTTTGACTAGCGAGGGCACAGATACGCAGTATTTT. This translates into CASSLTSEGTDTQYF.

The V and J genes are TRBV5-1 and TRBJ2-7; a possible D gene is TRBD1 (6 bases). V lost 5 bases, J lost 3 bases, and 15 bases lay in between. The germline V gene encodes CDR1 SGHRS and CDR2 YFSETQ. The CDR3 covers 14 residues. CDR3 in amino acids: CASSSTGTNYEQYF. CDR3 nucleotide sequence: TGCGCCAGCAGTTCGACCGGGACAAACTACGAGCAGTACTTC.